The 5 T cell receptor beta chains below all came from one sample that was sequenced in a study of read filtering for tumor transcriptome and immune sequencing. The library was built from 400 ng RNA with molecular barcoded adaptors for alpha/delta and beta/gamma chains. TCRdb fed the reads into MiXCR, producing one record per CDR3 protein. The sample holds 75,000 to 95,000 distinct CDR3 sequences; about 22% are singletons and the top ten take about an eighth. The sequencing sample was made of a population of CD138-negative cells sorted from bone marrow. Receptors originate from a donor older than 35 with multiple myeloma.

This clonotype appeared many times. The rearrangement links TRBV6-5 to TRBJ1-4; TRBD1 agrees at 9 bases. The V gene's germline CDR1 is MNHEY and CDR2 SVGAGI. With 0 bases clipped from V and 11 bases from J, the junction kept 13 bases outside the gene matches. There are 17 residues in the CDR3. This chain's CDR3 is CASSYSRAGTGPQKLFF. The CDR3 DNA sequence: TGTGCCAGCAGTTACTCCAGGGCCGGGACAGGGCCACAGAAACTGTTTTTT.

The V call is TRBV9, the J call TRBJ2-1, with D possibly called TRBD1 or TRBD2 (6 bases each). The V end lost 4 bases, the J end lost 5 bases, and 25 bases lay between the germline ends. This CDR3 contains 18 residues. The germline V gene encodes CDR1 SGDLS and CDR2 YYNGEE. The CDR3 coding sequence is TGTGCCAGCAGCCCAACCCACGGGGTGGGGGGCTATCACAATGAGCAGTTCTTC. This encodes CASSPTHGVGGYHNEQFF.

The sample holds many counts of this clonotype. The chain recombines TRBV19 with TRBJ2-1, with unresolved D. This CDR3 contains 15 residues. In germline, CDR1 is LNHDA, CDR2 SQIVND (reference sequence). Trimming removed 3 bases at V and 0 bases at J, with 9 bases between. CDR3 nucleotide sequence: TGTGCCAGTAGTATGTTTGTCGGCTCCTACAATGAGCAGTTCTTC. This encodes CASSMFVGSYNEQFF.

The sample holds many counts of this clonotype. The chain has TRBV7-3 and TRBJ2-1; either TRBD1 or TRBD2 may supply D (5 bases each). Per the germline V gene, CDR1 is SGHTA and CDR2 is FQGTGA. CDR3 length: 15 amino acids. The germline V and J ends were trimmed by 0 bases and 8 bases, with 14 bases remaining between them. CDR3 sequence reads: CASSLTFGGPDEQFF. Written as DNA, the CDR3 is TGTGCCAGCAGCTTAACGTTTGGGGGTCCGGATGAGCAGTTCTTC. Drawing the rest from reference TRBV7-3 and TRBJ2-1, the complete variable domain is GAGVSQTPSNKVTEKGKYVELRCDPISGHTALYWYRQSLGQGPEFLIYFQGTGAADDSGLPNDRFFAVRPEGSVSTLKIQRTERGDSAVYLCASSLTFGGPDEQFFGPGTRLTVL.

The chain has TRBV15 and TRBJ1-1; D ambiguous. The CDR3 consists of 16 residues. Looked up from germline, CDR1 is LNHNV and CDR2 is YYDKDF (reference sequence). V lost 0 bases, J lost 0 bases, and 11 bases lay in between. The CDR3 reads CATSRDLGALNTEAFF. The DNA for the CDR3 is TGTGCCACCAGCAGAGATCTGGGAGCCTTGAACACTGAAGCTTTCTTT.